This TCR beta chain is drawn from a study of blood T cells in healthy people across ages. Overall study results and limits: Any conclusive comparison of naive versus antigen-experienced cells was prevented by using unsorted PBMCs.

Caucasian individuals from Russia who were healthy and aged about 6 to 90 acted as donors. Extracted total RNA amounted to at least 5.5 micrograms for each sample. The authors ran a second PCR of roughly 6 to 12 cycles using a sample-barcoded 5' primer and a J-beta primer mix. Sequencing recovered at least 2.5 million CDR3-containing paired-end reads from each sample. TCRdb analysed the 5' RACE reads with MiXCR anew, one entry per CDR3 protein. This sample has 1.5 million to 2 million distinct CDR3 sequences; 28% occur once, and the top ten carry 7.7%. A word on this clonotype: Its antigen is unidentified.

The CDR3 extends over 14 amino acids. The V gene lost 4 bases and the J gene lost 4 bases, with 13 bases spanning the gap. This TCR was sampled from a woman aged 25-40 years in good health. V gene TRBV12-3 or TRBV12-4 combines with J gene TRBJ1-2; weak D call: TRBD1 (5 bases). The sequenced sample consisted of blood. In DNA form, the CDR3 reads TGTGCCAGCAGTTGGGTGGGGGGGAGCTATGGCTACACCTTC. Translated: CASSWVGGSYGYTF.